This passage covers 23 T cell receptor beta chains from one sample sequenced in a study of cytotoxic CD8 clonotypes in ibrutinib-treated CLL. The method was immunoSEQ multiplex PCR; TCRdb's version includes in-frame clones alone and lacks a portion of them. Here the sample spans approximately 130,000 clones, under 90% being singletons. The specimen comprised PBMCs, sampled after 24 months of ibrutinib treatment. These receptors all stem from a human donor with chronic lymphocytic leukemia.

CDR3 bases: TGTGCCAGCTCGACAGACAGGTCAACTGAAGCTTTCTTT. This encodes CASSTDRSTEAFF. V gene TRBV18 combines with J gene TRBJ1-1; tentatively, D is TRBD1 (6 bases). Germline CDR1 reads KGHSH; CDR2 reads LQKENI. Deletions cut 6 bases from V and 5 bases from J, with 13 bases between. CDR3 size: 13 residues. The entire variable domain, with the rest obtained from reference TRBV18 and TRBJ1-1, is as follows: NAGVMQNPRHLVRRRGQEARLRCSPMKGHSHVYWYRQLPEEGLKFMVYLQKENIIDESGMPKERFSAEFPKEGPSILRIQQVVRGDSAAYFCASSTDRSTEAFFGQGTRLTVV.

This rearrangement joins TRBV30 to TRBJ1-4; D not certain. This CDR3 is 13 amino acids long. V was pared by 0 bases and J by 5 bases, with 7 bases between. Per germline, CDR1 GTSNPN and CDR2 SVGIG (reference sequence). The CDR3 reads CAWSVRLNEKLFF. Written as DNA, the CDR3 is TGTGCCTGGAGTGTACGGCTGAATGAAAAACTGTTTTTT.

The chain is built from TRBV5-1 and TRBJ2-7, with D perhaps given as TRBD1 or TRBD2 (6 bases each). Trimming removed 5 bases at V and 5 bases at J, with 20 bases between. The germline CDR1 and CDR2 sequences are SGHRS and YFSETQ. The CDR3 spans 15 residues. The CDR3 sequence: CASRVGAGEENEQYF. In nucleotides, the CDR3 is TGCGCCAGCAGGGTTGGGGCAGGGGAGGAGAACGAGCAGTACTTC.

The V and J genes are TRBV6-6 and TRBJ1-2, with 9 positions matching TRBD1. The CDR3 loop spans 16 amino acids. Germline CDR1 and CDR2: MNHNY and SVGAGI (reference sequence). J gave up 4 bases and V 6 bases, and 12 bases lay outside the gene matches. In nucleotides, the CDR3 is TGTGCCAGCAGGAGTGACCGGGACAGGGTTAGCTATGGCTACACCTTC. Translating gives CASRSDRDRVSYGYTF.

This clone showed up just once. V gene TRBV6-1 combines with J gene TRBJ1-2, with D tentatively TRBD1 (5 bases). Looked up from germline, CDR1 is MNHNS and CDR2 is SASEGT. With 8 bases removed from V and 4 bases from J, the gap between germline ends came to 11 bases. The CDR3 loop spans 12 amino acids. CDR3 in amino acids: CASSREGYGYTF. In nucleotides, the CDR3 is TGTGCCAGCTCCAGGGAGGGCTATGGCTACACCTTC.

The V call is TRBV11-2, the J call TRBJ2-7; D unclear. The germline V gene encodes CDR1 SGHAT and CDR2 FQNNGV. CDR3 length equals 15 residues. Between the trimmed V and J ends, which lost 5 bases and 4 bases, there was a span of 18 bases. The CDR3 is CASSARTELMYEQYF. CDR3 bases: TGTGCCAGCAGCGCCAGGACGGAGCTGATGTACGAGCAGTACTTC.

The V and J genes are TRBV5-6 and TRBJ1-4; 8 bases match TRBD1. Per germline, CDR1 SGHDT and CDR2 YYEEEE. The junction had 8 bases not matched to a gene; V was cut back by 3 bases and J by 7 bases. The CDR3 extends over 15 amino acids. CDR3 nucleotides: TGTGCCAGCAGCTATGACAGGGGAATCGGTGAAAAACTGTTTTTT. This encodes CASSYDRGIGEKLFF.

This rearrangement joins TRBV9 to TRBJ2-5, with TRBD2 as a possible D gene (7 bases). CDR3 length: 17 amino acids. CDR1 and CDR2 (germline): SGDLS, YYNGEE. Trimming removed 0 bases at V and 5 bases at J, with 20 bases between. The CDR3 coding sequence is TGTGCCAGCAGCGTAGGAGGTCGGGACGGGGGGCTGGAGACCCAGTACTTC. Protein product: CASSVGGRDGGLETQYF.

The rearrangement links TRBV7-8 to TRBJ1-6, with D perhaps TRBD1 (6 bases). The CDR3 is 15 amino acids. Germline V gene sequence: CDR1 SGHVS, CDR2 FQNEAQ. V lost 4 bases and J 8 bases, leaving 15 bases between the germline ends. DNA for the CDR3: TGTGCCAGCAGCTCATCAGGGGTTTCGGATTCACCCCTCCACTTT. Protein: CASSSSGVSDSPLHF.

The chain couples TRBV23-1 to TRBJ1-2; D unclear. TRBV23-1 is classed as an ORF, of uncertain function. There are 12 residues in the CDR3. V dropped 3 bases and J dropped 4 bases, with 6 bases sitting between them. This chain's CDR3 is CASSQGFYGYTF. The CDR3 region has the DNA TGCGCCAGCAGTCAGGGGTTCTATGGCTACACCTTC.

The CDR3 region is CASSTQRTNAEAFF. In DNA, the CDR3 is TGTGCCAGTAGTACACAGCGAACCAACGCTGAAGCTTTCTTT. The chain links TRBV19 to TRBJ1-1; no firm D call. Germline CDR1 reads LNHDA; CDR2 reads SQIVND (reference sequence). The germline V and J ends were trimmed by 4 bases and 6 bases, with 15 bases remaining between them. The CDR3 is 14 amino acids. Filled out from reference TRBV19 and TRBJ1-1, the complete variable domain reads DGGITQSPKYLFRKEGQNVTLSCEQNLNHDAMYWYRQDPGQGLRLIYYSQIVNDFQKGDIAEGYSVSREKKESFPLTVTSAQKNPTAFYLCASSTQRTNAEAFFGQGTRLTVV.

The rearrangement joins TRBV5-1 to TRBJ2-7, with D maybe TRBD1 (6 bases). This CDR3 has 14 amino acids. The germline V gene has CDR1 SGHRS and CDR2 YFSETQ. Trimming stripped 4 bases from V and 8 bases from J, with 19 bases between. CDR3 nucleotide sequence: TGCGCCAGCAGCAACAGGGCCTTGACGGGACAGCAGTACTTC. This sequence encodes CASSNRALTGQQYF.

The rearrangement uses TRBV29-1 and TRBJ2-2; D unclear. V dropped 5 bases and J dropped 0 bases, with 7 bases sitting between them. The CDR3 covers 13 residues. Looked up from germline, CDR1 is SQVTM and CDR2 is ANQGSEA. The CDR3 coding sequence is TGCAGCGTTTCCAGCGCGAACACCGGGGAGCTGTTTTTT. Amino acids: CSVSSANTGELFF.

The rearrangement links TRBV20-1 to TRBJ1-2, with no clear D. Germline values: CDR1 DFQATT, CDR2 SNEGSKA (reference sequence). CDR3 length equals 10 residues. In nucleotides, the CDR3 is TGCAGCGCGTCGGCCTATGGCTACACCTTC. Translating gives CSASAYGYTF.

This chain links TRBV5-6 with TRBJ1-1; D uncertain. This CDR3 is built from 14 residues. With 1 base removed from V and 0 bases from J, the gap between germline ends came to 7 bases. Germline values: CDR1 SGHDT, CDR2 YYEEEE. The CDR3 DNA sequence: TGTGCCAGCAGCTTGCGTAGACTGAACACTGAAGCTTTCTTT. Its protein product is CASSLRRLNTEAFF.

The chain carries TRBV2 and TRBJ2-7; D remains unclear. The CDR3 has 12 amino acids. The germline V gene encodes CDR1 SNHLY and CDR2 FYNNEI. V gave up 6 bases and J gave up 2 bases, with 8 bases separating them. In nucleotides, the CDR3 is TGTGCCAGCAGCACCGACACCTACGAGCAGTACTTC. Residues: CASSTDTYEQYF.

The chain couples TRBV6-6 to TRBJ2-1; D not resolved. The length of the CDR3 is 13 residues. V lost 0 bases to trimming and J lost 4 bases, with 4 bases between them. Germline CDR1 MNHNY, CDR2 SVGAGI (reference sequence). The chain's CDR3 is CASSYSLYNEQFF. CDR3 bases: TGTGCCAGCAGTTACTCCTTATACAATGAGCAGTTCTTC.

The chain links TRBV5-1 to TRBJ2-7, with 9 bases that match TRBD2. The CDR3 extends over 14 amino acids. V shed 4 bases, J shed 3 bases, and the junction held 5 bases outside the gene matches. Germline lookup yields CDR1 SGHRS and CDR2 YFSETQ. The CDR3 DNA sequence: TGCGCCAGCAGCGAGGGACTAGCTATCTACGAGCAGTACTTC. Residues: CASSEGLAIYEQYF.

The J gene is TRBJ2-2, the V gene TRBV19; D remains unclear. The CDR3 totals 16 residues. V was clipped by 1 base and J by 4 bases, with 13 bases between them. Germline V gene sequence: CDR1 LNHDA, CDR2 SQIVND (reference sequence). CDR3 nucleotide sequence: TGTGCCAGTAGTATAGGGGTCGGGCAGGCCACCGGGGAGCTGTTTTTT. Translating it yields CASSIGVGQATGELFF.

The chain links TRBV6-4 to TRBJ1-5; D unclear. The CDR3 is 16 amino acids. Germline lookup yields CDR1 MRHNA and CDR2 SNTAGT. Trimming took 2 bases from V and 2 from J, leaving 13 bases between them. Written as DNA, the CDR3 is TGTGCCAGCAGTGACGATCTGGGGATGGGCAATCAGCCCCAGCATTTT. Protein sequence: CASSDDLGMGNQPQHF.

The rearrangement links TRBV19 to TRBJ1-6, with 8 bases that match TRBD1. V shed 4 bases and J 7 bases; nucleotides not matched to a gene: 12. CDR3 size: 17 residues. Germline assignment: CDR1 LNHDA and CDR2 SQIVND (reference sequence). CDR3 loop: CASSREPGQAQNSPLHF. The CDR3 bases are TGTGCCAGTAGTAGAGAACCGGGACAGGCGCAGAATTCACCCCTCCACTTT.

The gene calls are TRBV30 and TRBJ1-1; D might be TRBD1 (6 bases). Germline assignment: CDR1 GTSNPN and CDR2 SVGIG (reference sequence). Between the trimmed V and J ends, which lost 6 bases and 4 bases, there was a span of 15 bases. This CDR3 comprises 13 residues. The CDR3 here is CACQTGRATEAFF. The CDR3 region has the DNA TGTGCCTGCCAGACAGGCCGAGCCACTGAAGCTTTCTTT.

The CDR3 reads CASSPRRTSTDTQYF. CDR3 DNA sequence: TGTGCCAGCAGCCCGCGACGTACGAGCACAGATACGCAGTATTTT. The J gene is TRBJ2-3, the V gene TRBV13; D unresolved. Trimming took off 5 bases at V and 0 bases at J, with 12 bases between the two ends. In germline, CDR1 is PRHDT, CDR2 FYEKMQ (reference sequence). The CDR3 loop spans 15 amino acids.